A selection of T cell receptor beta chains follows, all from one sample in a study of cytomegalovirus exposure and HLA in healthy donors. Profiled with immunoSEQ multiplex PCR; TCRdb holds only in-frame clones, not every one. The sample lists roughly 100,000 clones, less than 80% occurring once. Sequenced: PBMCs. These receptors came from a young man in good health and CMV-seropositive. Each CDR3 is given with its conserved first and last residue. The D gene is left open where the match is weak. Rows may omit the clone size; those that give it use once, few, many or a size class.

V	J	size	length	D	DNA	CDR3
TRBV7-9	TRBJ2-7	NA	14	TRBD1	TGTGCCAGCAGCTTAGCGGGACAGCCCTACGAGCAGTACTTC	CASSLAGQPYEQYF
TRBV30	TRBJ1-5	once	13	NA	TGTGCCTGGAGTGTGACAGTCAATCAGCCCCAGCATTTT	CAWSVTVNQPQHF
TRBV15	TRBJ2-3	few	14	NA	TGTGCCACCAGCGGACCAGGGGCTCCCGATACGCAGTATTTT	CATSGPGAPDTQYF
TRBV19	TRBJ2-7	NA	12	NA	TGTGCCACTTTCGACAGATACTACGAGCAGTACTTC	CATFDRYYEQYF
TRBV5-1	TRBJ2-3	NA	14	NA	TGCGCCAGCAGCTTGGACCAGGTCACAGATACGCAGTATTTT	CASSLDQVTDTQYF
TRBV27	TRBJ2-7	few	17	TRBD2	TGTGCCAGCAGTCCCGACCTCGGGACTAGCGGTACCTACGAGCAGTACTTC	CASSPDLGTSGTYEQYF
TRBV20-1	TRBJ1-2	few	11	TRBD1	TGCAGTGGCCCATACAGGGGTGGCTACACCTTC	CSGPYRGGYTF
TRBV5-1	TRBJ2-3	few	14	TRBD2	TGCGCCAGCAGCTTGGGGGAGGGAACAGATACGCAGTATTTT	CASSLGEGTDTQYF
TRBV2	TRBJ2-7	NA	13	NA	TGTGCCAGCACGGGCGGGCTCTCCTACGAGCAGTACTTC	CASTGGLSYEQYF
TRBV7-9	TRBJ1-1	NA	12	NA	TGTGCCAGCAGCAATATGAACACTGAAGCTTTCTTT	CASSNMNTEAFF
TRBV27	TRBJ1-1	NA	11	NA	TGTGCCAGCAGTTCGGTTACTGAAGCTTTCTTT	CASSSVTEAFF
TRBV2	TRBJ2-4	NA	15	TRBD2	TGTGCCAGCAGTAGGGCGGGGGGAGCCAAAAACATTCAGTACTTC	CASSRAGGAKNIQYF
TRBV12-5	TRBJ1-1	NA	14	NA	TGTGCTAGTGGGAACAGATACATGAACACTGAAGCTTTCTTT	CASGNRYMNTEAFF
TRBV11-2	TRBJ1-3	few	12	NA	TGTGCCAGCAGCCCTCAGGGGAACACCATATATTTT	CASSPQGNTIYF
TRBV4-1	TRBJ1-4	NA	16	TRBD1	TGCGCCAGCAGCCTACGCCCAGGGGGCGTTGTAGAAAAACTGTTTTTT	CASSLRPGGVVEKLFF
TRBV9	TRBJ1-2	few	15	TRBD1	TGTGCCAGCAGCGTAGTGTCAGGGGGCCCCCGCGGCTACACCTTC	CASSVVSGGPRGYTF
TRBV4-1	TRBJ1-6	NA	16	TRBD1	TGCGCCAGCAGAAAGCCGGGACAGGGAGTAACCTCACCCCTCCACTTT	CASRKPGQGVTSPLHF
TRBV19	TRBJ2-5	NA	14	TRBD2	TGTGCCAGTAGTCCCCGCGGGGGAGAAAAGACCCAGTACTTC	CASSPRGGEKTQYF
TRBV5-1	TRBJ1-1	few	13	NA	TGCGCCAGCAGCCTGGGGGGGGACTCCCGTCCTTTCTTT	CASSLGGDSRPFF
TRBV7-9	TRBJ1-1	few	16	NA	TGTGCCAGCAGCTCTCAGGGGCCCCGCGAGAAAACTGAAGCTTTCTTT	CASSSQGPREKTEAFF
TRBV6-5	TRBJ2-1	few	16	TRBD2	TGTGCCAGCAGTTCCCTAGCGGGGGGCCCTTACAATGAGCAGTTCTTC	CASSSLAGGPYNEQFF
TRBV19	TRBJ2-1	NA	13	NA	TGTGCCAGTAGTATAGTATCCAGCGGAGAACAGTTCTTC	CASSIVSSGEQFF
TRBV5-1	TRBJ2-1	NA	14	NA	TGCGCCAGCAGCCTAGACAGGCCGACTAATGAGCAGTTCTTC	CASSLDRPTNEQFF
TRBV10-2	TRBJ1-5	NA	13	NA	TGCGCCAGCCTCGGACACTACAATCAGCCCCAGCATTTT	CASLGHYNQPQHF
TRBV7-8	TRBJ1-2	NA	12	NA	TGTGCCAGCAGCTTAGAAGCCGGTGGCTACACCTTC	CASSLEAGGYTF
TRBV13	TRBJ1-2	NA	13	NA	TGTGCCAGCAGCTGCCGCGGGGAGGATGGCTACACCTTC	CASSCRGEDGYTF
TRBV7-7	TRBJ2-7	NA	13	NA	TGTGCTAGCAGCTTAGGGGACATCAACGAGCAGTACTTC	CASSLGDINEQYF